This entry features one T cell receptor beta chain sequence. This clonotype was recorded a few times. It has no known antigen specificity. No quality values exist for individual bases; no much larger clone is one base distant. The data were taken from a study of T cell repertoires in cytomegalovirus infection (dated by TCRdb to about 2019). Regarding the study in general: Peptide stimulations targeted recently identified HLA-C-restricted CMV epitopes, whose presentation resists viral immunomodulation, together with well-studied HLA-B-restricted epitopes. Because public TCR beta signatures pointed to carriage of CMV infection together with the matching HLA type, the HLA type of each donor mattered for the analysis. The study at large found these results: Carriers of CMV infection plus the relevant HLA type were discriminated by the cumulative frequency of public TCR beta family members in the study cohort and in an independent roughly 340-donor cohort. In the ex vivo response, HLA-C-restricted CMV-specific TCR beta clonotypes were dominant, and in two of eight donors the single most frequent clonotype came from this HLA-C-restricted group.

Instrument on record: Illumina HiSeq 1500. TCRdb passed the public sequencing reads through fastp at Q25 and MiXCR, retaining productive beta sequences. Every entry covers one CDR3 protein and lists the most common genes and DNA from its rows. The sample includes about 770,000 distinct CDR3 sequences, with around 29% observed a single time. The ten largest clones add up to approximately 14% of the sample. The CDR3 contains 14 residues, cysteine and phenylalanine counted. The entry retains the CDR3 DNA only, 42 bases that are in frame from base 1. The germline V gene gives CDR1 as MGHDK and CDR2 as SYGVNS. V is clipped by 7 bases and J by 4 bases, and the sequence between their germline boundaries is 16 bases long. The intended sense of this specimen's treatment or condition label: in vitro stimulation with specific CMV peptide epitopes to enrich CMV-specific T cells.

Sequencing was performed on cultured CD8+ T cells from PBMCs, taken from culture after CMV antigen stimulation. The chain was built from TRBV25-1 and TRBJ2-5; no confident D gene assignment can be made. The origin of this receptor is a human donor in good health (CMV status not recorded). Some clones in this sample may be carry-over from other donors' samples. The DNA is as follows: TGTGCCAGCAAGGATGGCTCCAGTCGAGAGACCCAGTACTTC. This sequence encodes CASKDGSSRETQYF.